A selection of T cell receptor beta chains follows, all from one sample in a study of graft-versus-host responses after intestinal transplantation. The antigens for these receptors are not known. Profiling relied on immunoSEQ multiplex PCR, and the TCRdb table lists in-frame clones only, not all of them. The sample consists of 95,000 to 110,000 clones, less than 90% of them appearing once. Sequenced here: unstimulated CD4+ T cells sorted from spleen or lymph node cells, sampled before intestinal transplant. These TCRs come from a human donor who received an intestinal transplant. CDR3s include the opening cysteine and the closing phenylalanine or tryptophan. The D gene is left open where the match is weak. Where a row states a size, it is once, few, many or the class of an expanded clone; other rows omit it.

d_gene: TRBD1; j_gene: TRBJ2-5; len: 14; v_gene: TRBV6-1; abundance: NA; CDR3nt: TGTGCCAGCCACCGGGACAGGGTTCAAGAGACCCAGTACTTC; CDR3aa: CASHRDRVQETQYF
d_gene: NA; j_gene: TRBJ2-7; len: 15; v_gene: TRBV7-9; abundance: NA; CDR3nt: TGTGCCAGCAGCTTAGTGGGCAGGTCGACCTACGAGCAGTACTTC; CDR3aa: CASSLVGRSTYEQYF
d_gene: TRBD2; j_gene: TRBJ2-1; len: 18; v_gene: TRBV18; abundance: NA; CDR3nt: TGTGCCAGCTCACCACGTTCTTTACTAGCGGGACCCTCCAATGAGCAGTTCTTC; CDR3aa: CASSPRSLLAGPSNEQFF
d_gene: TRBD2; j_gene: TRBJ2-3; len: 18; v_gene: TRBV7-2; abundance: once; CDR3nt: TGTGCCACCCCGTCCGGGACTAGCGGGAGATACCGCACAGATACGCAGTATTTT; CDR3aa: CATPSGTSGRYRTDTQYF
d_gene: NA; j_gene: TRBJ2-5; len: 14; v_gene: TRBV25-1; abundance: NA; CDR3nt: TGTGCCAGCAGTGAATTGGGACGGAGGGAGACCCAGTACTTC; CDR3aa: CASSELGRRETQYF
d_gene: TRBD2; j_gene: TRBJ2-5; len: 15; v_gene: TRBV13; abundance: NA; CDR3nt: TGTGCCAGCAGCCATGGACTAGGGGTTGAAGAGACCCAGTACTTC; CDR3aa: CASSHGLGVEETQYF
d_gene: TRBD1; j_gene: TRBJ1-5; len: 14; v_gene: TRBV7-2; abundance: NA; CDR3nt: TGTGCCAGCAGCCCGCGACAGGGGAGTCAGCCCCAGCATTTT; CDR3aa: CASSPRQGSQPQHF
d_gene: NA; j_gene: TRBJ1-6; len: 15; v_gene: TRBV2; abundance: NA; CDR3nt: TGTGCCAGCAGTGAATATTCTGATTATAATTCACCCCTCCACTTT; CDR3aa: CASSEYSDYNSPLHF
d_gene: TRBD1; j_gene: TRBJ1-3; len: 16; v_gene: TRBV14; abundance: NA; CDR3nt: TGTGCCAGCAGCCAACAGACCGGGACAGGGTTAAACACCATATATTTT; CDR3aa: CASSQQTGTGLNTIYF
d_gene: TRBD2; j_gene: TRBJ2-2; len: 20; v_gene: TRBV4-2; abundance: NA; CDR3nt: TGTGCCAGCAGCCAAGTAGCAGGGCTAGCGGGGGGGAGAAACACCGGGGAGCTGTTTTTT; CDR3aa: CASSQVAGLAGGRNTGELFF
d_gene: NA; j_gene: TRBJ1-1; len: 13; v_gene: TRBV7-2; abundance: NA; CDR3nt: TGTGCCAGCAGCTTATACCCGACAGCTGGGGCTTTCTTT; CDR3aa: CASSLYPTAGAFF
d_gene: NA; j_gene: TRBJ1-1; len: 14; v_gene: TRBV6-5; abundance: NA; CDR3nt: TGTGCCAGCATCCTTAGTAGATCGAACACTGAAGCTTTCTTT; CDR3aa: CASILSRSNTEAFF
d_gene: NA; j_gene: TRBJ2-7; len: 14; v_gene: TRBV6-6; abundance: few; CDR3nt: TGTGCCAGCAGTTACTCGACGGGTCCCTACGAGCAGTACTTC; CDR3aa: CASSYSTGPYEQYF
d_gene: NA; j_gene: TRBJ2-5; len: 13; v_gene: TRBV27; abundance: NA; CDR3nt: TGTGCCAGCAGTTCTTGGGCCGCGGAGACCCAGTACTTC; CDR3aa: CASSSWAAETQYF
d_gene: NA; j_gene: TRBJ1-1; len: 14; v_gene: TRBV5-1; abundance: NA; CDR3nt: TGCGCCAGCAGCTTGACCATCCAGGGCACTGAAGCTTTCTTT; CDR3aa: CASSLTIQGTEAFF
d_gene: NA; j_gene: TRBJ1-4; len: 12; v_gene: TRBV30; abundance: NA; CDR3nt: TGTGCCTGGAGTGTCGGGCCAGTTGGACTGTTTTTT; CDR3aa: CAWSVGPVGLFF
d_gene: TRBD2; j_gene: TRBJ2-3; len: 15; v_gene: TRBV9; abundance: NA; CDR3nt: TGTGCCAGCAGCTCAGGACTAGAGGGCTTCCATACGCAGTATTTT; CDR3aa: CASSSGLEGFHTQYF
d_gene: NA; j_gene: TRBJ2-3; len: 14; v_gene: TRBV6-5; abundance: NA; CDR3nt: TGTGCCAGCATGCTGGAATATTCGACAGATACGCAGTATTTT; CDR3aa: CASMLEYSTDTQYF
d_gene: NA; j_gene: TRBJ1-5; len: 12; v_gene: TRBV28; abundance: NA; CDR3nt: TGTGCCAGCAGTTCCTGGAATCAGCCCCAGCATTTT; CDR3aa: CASSSWNQPQHF
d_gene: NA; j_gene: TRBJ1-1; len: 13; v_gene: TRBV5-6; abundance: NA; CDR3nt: TGTGCCAGCAGCTTGGGGCCCAGGCCCGAAGCTTTCTTT; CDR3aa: CASSLGPRPEAFF
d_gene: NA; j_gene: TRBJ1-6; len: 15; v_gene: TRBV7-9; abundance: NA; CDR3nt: TGTGCCAGCAGCTTAGAGGCAGGGAATAATTCACCCCTCCACTTT; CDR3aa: CASSLEAGNNSPLHF
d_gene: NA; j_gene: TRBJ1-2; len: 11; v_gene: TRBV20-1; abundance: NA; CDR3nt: TGCAGTGCTCTTTCACCCTATGGCTACACCTTC; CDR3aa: CSALSPYGYTF
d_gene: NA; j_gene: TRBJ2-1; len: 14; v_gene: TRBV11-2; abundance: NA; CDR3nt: TGTGCCAGCAGCTTAACAGTCGGACAGCGGGAGCAGTTCTTC; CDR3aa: CASSLTVGQREQFF
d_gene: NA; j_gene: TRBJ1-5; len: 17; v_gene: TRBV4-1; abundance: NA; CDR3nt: TGCGCCAGCAGCCAAGGGCCCAGGGAGTATAGCAATCAGCCCCAGCATTTT; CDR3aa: CASSQGPREYSNQPQHF
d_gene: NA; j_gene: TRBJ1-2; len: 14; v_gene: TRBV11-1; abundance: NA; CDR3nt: TGTGCCAGCAGCCCCTTGGGAGTGGACTATGGCTACACCTTC; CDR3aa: CASSPLGVDYGYTF
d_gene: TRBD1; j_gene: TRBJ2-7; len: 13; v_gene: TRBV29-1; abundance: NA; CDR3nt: TGCAGCGTACAGGGGGCTAGTCCCTACGAGCAGTACTTC; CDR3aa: CSVQGASPYEQYF
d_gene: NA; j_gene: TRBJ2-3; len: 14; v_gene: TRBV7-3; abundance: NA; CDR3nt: TGTGCCAGCAGCTTAGGGACTAGCACAGATACGCAGTATTTT; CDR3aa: CASSLGTSTDTQYF